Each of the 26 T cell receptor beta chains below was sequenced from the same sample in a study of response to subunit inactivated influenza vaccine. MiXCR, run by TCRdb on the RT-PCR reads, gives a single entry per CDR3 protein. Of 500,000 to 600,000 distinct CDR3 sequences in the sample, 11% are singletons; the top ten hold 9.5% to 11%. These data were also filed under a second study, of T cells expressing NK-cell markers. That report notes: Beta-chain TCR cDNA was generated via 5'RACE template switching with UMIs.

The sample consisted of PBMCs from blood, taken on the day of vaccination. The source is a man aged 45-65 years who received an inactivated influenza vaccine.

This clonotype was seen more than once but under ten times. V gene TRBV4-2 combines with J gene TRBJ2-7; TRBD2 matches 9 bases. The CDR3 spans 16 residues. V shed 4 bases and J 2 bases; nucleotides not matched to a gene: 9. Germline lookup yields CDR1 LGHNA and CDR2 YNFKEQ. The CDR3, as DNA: TGTGCCAGCAGCCGAGCCCTCGGACTAGCGCCCTACGAGCAGTACTTC. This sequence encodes CASSRALGLAPYEQYF.

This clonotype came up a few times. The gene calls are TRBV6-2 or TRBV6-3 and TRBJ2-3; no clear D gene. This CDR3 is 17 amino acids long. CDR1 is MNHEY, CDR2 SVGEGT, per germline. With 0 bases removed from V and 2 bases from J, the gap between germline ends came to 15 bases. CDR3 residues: CASSYSRGYTPTDTQYF. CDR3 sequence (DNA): TGTGCCAGCAGTTACTCGCGCGGCTACACCCCCACAGATACGCAGTATTTT.

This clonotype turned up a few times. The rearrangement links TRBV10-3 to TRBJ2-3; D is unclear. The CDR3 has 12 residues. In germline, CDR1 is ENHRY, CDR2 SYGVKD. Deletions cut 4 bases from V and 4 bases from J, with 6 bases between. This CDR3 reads CAISGTSDTQYF. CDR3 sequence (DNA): TGTGCCATCAGTGGAACATCAGATACGCAGTATTTT.

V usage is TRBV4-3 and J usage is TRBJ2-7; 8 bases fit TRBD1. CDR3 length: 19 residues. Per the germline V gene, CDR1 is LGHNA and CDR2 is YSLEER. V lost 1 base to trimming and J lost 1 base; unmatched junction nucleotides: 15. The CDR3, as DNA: TGCGCCAGCAGCCAAGGGGGTGGCCTTCGGGACAGGACATCCTACGAGCAGTACTTC. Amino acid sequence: CASSQGGGLRDRTSYEQYF.

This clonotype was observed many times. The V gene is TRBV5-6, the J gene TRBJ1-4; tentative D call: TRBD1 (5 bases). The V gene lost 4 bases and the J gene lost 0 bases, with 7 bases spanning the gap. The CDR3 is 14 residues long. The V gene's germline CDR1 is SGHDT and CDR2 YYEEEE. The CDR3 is CASSQGATNEKLFF. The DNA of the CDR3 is TGTGCCAGCAGCCAGGGTGCAACTAATGAAAAACTGTTTTTT.

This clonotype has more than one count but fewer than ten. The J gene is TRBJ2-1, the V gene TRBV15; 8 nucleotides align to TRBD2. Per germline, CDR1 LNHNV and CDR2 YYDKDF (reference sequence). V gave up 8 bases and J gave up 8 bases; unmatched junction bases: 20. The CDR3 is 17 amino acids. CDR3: CATGRGRGRISSYEQFF. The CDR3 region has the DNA TGTGCCACCGGGCGAGGCCGCGGGAGGATATCGAGCTATGAGCAGTTCTTC.

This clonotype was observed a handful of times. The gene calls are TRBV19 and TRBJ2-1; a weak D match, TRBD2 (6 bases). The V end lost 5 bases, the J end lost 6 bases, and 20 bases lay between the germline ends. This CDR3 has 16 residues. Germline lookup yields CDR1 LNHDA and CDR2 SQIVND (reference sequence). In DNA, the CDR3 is TGTGCCAGTAGTGTCAACCCTCGGGACTCTTCCAATGAGCAGTTCTTC. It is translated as CASSVNPRDSSNEQFF. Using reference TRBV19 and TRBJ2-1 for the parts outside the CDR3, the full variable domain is DGGITQSPKYLFRKEGQNVTLSCEQNLNHDAMYWYRQDPGQGLRLIYYSQIVNDFQKGDIAEGYSVSREKKESFPLTVTSAQKNPTAFYLCASSVNPRDSSNEQFFGPGTRLTVL.

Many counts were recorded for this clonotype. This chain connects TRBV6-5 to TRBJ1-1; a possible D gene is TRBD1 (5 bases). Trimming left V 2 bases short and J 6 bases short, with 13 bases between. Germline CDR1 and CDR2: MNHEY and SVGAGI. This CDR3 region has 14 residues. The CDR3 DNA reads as TGTGCCAGCAGTTACCTAAGCGGGGCCCCTGAAGCTTTCTTT. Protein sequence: CASSYLSGAPEAFF.

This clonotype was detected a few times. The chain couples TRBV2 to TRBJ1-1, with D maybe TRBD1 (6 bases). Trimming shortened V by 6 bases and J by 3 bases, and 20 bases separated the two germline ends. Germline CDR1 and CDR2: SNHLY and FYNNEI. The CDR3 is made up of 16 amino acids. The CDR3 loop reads CASRDLGGGLYTEAFF. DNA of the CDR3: TGTGCCAGCAGAGACTTAGGAGGGGGATTGTACACTGAAGCTTTCTTT.

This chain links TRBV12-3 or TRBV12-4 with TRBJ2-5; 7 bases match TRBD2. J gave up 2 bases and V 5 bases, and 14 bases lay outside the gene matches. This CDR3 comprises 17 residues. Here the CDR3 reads CASSPHGGGLLQETQYF. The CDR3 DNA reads TGTGCCAGCAGTCCCCATGGGGGGGGACTCCTTCAAGAGACCCAGTACTTC.

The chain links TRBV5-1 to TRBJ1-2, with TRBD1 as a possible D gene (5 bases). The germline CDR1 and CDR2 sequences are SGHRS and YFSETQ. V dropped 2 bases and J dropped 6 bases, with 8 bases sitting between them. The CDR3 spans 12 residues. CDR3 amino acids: CASSLLGDGYTF. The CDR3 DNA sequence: TGCGCCAGCAGCTTATTGGGGGATGGCTACACCTTC.

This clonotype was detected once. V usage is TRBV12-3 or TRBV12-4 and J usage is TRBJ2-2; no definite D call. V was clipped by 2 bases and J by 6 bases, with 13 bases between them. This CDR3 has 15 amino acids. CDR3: CASSLMSRASGELFF. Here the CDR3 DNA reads TGTGCCAGCAGTTTAATGTCCAGAGCTTCCGGGGAGCTGTTTTTT.

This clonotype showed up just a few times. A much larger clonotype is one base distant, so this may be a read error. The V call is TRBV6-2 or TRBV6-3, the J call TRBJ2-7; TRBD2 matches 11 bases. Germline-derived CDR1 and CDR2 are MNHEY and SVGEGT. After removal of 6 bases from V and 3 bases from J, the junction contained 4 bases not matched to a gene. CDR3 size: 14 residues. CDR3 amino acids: CASRPGTSGYEQYF. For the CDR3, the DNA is TGTGCCAGCAGACCCGGGACTAGCGGCTACGAGCAGTACTTC.

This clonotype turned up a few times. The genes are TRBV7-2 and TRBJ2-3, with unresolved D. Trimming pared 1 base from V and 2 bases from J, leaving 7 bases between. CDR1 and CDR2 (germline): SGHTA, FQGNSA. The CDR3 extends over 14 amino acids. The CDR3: CASSLEAATDTQYF. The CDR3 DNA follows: TGTGCCAGCAGCTTAGAGGCAGCCACAGATACGCAGTATTTT.

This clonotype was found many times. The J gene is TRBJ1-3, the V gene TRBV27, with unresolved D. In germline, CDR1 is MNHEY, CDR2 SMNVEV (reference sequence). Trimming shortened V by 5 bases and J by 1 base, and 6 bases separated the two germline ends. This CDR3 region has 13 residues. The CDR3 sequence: CASSLASGNTIYF. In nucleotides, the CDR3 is TGTGCCAGCAGTCTAGCATCTGGAAACACCATATATTTT.

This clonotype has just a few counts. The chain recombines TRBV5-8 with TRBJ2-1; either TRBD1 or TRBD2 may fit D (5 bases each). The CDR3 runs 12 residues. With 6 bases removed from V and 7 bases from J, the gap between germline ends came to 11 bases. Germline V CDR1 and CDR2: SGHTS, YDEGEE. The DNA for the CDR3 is TGTGCCAGCACCTGGGGACGGAATGAGCAGTTCTTC. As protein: CASTWGRNEQFF.

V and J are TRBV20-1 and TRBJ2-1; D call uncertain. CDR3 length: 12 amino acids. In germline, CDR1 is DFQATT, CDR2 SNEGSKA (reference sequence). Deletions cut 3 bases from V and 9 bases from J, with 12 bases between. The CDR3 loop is CSARDLKSEQFF. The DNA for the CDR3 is TGCAGTGCTAGGGACCTAAAGAGTGAGCAGTTCTTC.

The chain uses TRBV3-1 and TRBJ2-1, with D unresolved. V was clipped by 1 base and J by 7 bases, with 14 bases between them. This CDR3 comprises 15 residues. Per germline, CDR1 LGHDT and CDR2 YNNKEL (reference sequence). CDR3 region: CASSQVPEVGNEQFF. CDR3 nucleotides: TGTGCCAGCAGCCAAGTTCCCGAGGTGGGGAATGAGCAGTTCTTC.

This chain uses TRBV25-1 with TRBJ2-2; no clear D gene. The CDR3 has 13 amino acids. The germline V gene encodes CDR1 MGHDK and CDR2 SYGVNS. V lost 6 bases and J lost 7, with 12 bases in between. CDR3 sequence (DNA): TGTGCCAGCAGCCCCCGGGTAGGCGGGGAGCTGTTTTTT. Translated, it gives CASSPRVGGELFF.

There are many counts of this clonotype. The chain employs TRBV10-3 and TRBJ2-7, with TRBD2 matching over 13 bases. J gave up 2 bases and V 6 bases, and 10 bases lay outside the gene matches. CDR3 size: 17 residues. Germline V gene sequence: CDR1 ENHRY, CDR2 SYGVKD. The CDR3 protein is CAISLGRGLAGTYEQYF. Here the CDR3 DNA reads TGTGCCATCAGCCTCGGCCGGGGACTAGCGGGAACCTACGAGCAGTACTTC.

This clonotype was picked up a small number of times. The CDR3 is CASRGLIFETQYF. The CDR3 region has the DNA TGTGCCAGCAGGGGCCTAATCTTTGAGACCCAGTACTTC. The genes are TRBV27 and TRBJ2-5; D uncertain. This CDR3 spans 13 amino acids. Germline CDR1 reads MNHEY; CDR2 reads SMNVEV (reference sequence). The ends were cut back, 6 bases at V and 5 bases at J, with 13 bases in the middle.

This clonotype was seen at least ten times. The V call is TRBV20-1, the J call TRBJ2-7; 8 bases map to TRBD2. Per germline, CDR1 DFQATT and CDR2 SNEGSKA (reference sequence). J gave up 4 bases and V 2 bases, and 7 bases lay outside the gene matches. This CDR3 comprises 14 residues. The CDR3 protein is CSARRVAGSYEQYF. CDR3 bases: TGCAGTGCTAGACGGGTAGCGGGAAGTTACGAGCAGTACTTC.

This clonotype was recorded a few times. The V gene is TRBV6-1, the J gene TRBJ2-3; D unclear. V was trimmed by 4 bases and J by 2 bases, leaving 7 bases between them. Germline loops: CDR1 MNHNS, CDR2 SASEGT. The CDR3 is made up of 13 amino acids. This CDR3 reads CASSGSYTDTQYF. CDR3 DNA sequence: TGTGCCAGCAGTGGTAGCTACACAGATACGCAGTATTTT.

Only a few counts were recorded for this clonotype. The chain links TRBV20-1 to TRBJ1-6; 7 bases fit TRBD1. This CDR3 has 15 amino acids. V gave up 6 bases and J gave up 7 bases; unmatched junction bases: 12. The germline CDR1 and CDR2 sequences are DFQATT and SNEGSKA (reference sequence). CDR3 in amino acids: CSATSNRGGNSPLHF. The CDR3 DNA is TGCAGTGCCACATCAAACAGGGGAGGGAATTCACCCCTCCACTTT.

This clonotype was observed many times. The chain's CDR3 is CASSHGGGGGNEQFF. CDR3 DNA: TGTGCCAGCAGCCACGGCGGGGGGGGTGGCAATGAGCAGTTCTTC. The chain couples TRBV4-2 to TRBJ2-1, with 9 bases fitting TRBD2. The CDR3 loop spans 15 amino acids. Germline V CDR1 and CDR2: LGHNA, YNFKEQ. V lost 3 bases and J lost 6; bases outside the gene matches: 6.

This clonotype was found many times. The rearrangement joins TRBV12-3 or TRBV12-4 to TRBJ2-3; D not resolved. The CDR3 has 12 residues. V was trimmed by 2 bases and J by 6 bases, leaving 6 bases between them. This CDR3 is CASSLISDTQYF. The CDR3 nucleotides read TGTGCCAGCAGTTTAATTTCGGATACGCAGTATTTT.